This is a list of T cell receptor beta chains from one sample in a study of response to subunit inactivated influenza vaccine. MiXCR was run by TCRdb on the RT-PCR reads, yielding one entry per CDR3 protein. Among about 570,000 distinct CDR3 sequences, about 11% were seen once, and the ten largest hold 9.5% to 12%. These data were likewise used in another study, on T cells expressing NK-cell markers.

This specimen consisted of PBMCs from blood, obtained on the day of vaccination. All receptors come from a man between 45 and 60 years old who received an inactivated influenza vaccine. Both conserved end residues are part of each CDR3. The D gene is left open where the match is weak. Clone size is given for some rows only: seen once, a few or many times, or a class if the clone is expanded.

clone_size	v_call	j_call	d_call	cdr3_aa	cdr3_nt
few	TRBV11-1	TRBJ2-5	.	CASSYPNNLNSYKETQYF	TGTGCCAGCAGCTACCCAAACAATTTGAACAGTTATAAAGAGACCCAGTACTTC
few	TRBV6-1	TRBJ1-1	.	CASRSGVTNTEAFF	TGTGCCAGCAGGTCAGGGGTTACGAACACTGAAGCTTTCTTT
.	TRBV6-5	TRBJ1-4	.	CASSYERGWKKLFF	TGTGCCAGCAGTTACGAGAGGGGCTGGAAAAAACTGTTTTTT
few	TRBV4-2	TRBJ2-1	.	CASSLGTGPRVEQFF	TGTGCCAGCAGCCTCGGAACGGGACCGCGGGTCGAGCAGTTCTTC
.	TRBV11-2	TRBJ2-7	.	CASSFSRPYEQYF	TGTGCCAGCAGCTTTTCAAGGCCGTACGAGCAGTACTTC
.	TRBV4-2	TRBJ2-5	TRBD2	CASSIRTSGGAGRETQYF	TGTGCCAGCAGCATCCGGACTAGCGGGGGGGCCGGGCGAGAGACCCAGTACTTC
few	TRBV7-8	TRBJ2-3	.	CASSPRIRGDTQYF	TGTGCCAGCAGCCCCCGGATAAGAGGAGATACGCAGTATTTT
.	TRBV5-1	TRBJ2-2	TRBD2	CASSTTPSGATTGELFF	TGCGCCAGCAGCACAACCCCTAGCGGGGCAACAACCGGGGAGCTGTTTTTT
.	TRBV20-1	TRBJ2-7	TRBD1	CSALRAGTVSYEQYF	TGCAGTGCCCTACGTGCCGGGACAGTCTCCTACGAGCAGTACTTC
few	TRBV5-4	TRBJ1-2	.	CASSPRTDVGYTF	TGTGCCAGCAGCCCGAGGACAGATGTCGGCTACACCTTC
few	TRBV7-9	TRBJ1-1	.	CASSLGSLHRASDRSF	TGTGCCAGCAGCTTAGGGAGCCTACACCGGGCCAGCGATAGATCCTTT
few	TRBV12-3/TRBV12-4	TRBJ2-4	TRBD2	CASSGWQGGIAKNIQYF	TGTGCCAGCAGTGGGTGGCAGGGAGGGATAGCCAAAAACATTCAGTACTTC
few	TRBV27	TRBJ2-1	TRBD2	CASSPTSGGAYEQFF	TGTGCCAGCAGTCCCACTAGCGGGGGGGCCTATGAGCAGTTCTTC
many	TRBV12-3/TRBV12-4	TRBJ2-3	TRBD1	CASSRQGPGDTQYF	TGTGCCAGCAGTAGACAGGGGCCCGGAGATACGCAGTATTTT
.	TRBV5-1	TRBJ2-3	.	CASSKGDGDTQYF	TGCGCCAGCAGCAAGGGAGACGGGGATACGCAGTATTTT
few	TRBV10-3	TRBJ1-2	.	CAISTQERGSGYTF	TGTGCCATCAGTACTCAGGAGAGGGGTAGTGGCTACACCTTC
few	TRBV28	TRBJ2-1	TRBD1	CASSLRAIVQDRAPYNEQFF	TGTGCCAGCAGTTTAAGGGCCATTGTCCAAGACAGGGCCCCCTACAATGAGCAGTTCTTC
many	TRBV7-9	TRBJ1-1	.	CASSLETGITEAFF	TGTGCCAGCAGCTTAGAAACAGGGATCACTGAAGCTTTCTTT
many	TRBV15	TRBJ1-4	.	CATSREKTMVAEKLFF	TGTGCCACCAGCAGAGAAAAAACGATGGTCGCTGAAAAACTGTTTTTT
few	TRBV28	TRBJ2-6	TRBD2	CAAGMGGWAAGANVLTF	TGTGCCGCAGGGATGGGAGGGTGGGCGGCTGGGGCCAACGTCCTGACTTTC
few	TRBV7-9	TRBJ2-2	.	CASIISGELFF	TGTGCCAGCATCATCTCCGGGGAGCTGTTTTTT
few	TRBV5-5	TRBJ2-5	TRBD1	CASSKTAGGGETQYF	TGTGCCAGCAGCAAAACAGCAGGGGGCGGAGAGACCCAGTACTTC
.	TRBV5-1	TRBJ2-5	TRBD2	CASSSGEGSWETQYF	TGCGCCAGCAGCTCCGGGGAGGGAAGTTGGGAGACCCAGTACTTC
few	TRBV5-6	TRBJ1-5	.	CASSFRQLNQPQHF	TGTGCCAGCAGCTTCAGACAGCTGAATCAGCCCCAGCATTTT
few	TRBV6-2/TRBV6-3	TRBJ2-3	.	CASSPKITDTQYF	TGTGCCAGCAGCCCAAAGATCACAGATACGCAGTATTTT
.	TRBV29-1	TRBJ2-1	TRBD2	CSAATSGDEQIF	TGCAGCGCTGCGACTAGCGGGGATGAGCAGATCTTC
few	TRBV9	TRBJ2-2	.	CASSGQGTNTGELFF	TGTGCCAGCAGCGGTCAGGGGACGAACACCGGGGAGCTGTTTTTT
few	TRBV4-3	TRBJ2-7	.	CASSQEWSYEQYF	TGCGCCAGCAGCCAAGAGTGGTCCTACGAGCAGTACTTC
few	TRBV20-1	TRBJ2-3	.	CSAWGAAHNLDTQYF	TGCAGTGCGTGGGGAGCGGCGCATAATCTGGATACGCAGTATTTT
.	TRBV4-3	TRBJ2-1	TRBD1	CASSGTGNNEQFF	TGCGCCAGTTCCGGGACAGGGAACAATGAGCAGTTCTTC
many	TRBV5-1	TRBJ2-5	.	CASSLDTQETQYF	TGCGCCAGCAGCTTGGACACCCAAGAGACCCAGTACTTC
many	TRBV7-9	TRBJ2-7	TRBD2	CASSHRGLAGGPKEQYF	TGTGCCAGCAGCCACCGCGGACTAGCGGGAGGGCCAAAAGAGCAGTACTTC